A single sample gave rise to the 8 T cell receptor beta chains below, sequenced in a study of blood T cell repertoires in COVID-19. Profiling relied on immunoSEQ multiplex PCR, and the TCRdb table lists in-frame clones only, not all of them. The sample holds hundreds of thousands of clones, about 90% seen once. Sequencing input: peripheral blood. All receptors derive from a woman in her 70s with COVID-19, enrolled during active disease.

This CDR3 is CASSQGRTGDNEQFF. The DNA of the CDR3 is TGTGCCAGCAGCCAAGGGCGAACAGGAGACAATGAGCAGTTCTTC. The V and J genes are TRBV3-1 (or the pseudogene TRBV3-2) and TRBJ2-1; possible D gene TRBD1, 5 bases. V was pared by 1 base and J by 5 bases, with 12 bases between. The CDR3 length is 15 residues. The germline gives CDR1 LGHDT, CDR2 YNNKEL (reference sequence).

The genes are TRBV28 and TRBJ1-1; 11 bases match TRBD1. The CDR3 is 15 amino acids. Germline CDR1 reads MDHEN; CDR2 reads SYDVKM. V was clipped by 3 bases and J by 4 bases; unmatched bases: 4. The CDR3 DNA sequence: TGTGCCAGCAGTTTGGACAGGGGGCTCGGCACTGAAGCTTTCTTT. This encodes CASSLDRGLGTEAFF.

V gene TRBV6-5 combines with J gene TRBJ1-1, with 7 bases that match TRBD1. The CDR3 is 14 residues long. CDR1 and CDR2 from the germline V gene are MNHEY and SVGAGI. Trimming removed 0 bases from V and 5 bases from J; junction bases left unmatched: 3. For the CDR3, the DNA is TGTGCCAGCAGTTACTCGGAGGGGGCAACTGAAGCTTTCTTT. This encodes CASSYSEGATEAFF.

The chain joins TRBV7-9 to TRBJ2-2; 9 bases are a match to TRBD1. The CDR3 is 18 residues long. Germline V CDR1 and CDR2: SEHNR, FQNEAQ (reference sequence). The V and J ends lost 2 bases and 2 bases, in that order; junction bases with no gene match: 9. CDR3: CASSLHYPGQGNTGELFF. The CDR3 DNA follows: TGTGCCAGCAGCTTACATTACCCGGGACAGGGAAACACCGGGGAGCTGTTTTTT.

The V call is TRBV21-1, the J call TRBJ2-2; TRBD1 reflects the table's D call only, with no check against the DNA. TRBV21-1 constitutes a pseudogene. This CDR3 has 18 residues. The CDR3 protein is CASSLTGGGRKNTGELFF. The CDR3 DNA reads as TGTGCCAGCAGCCTCACCGGAGGGGGCAGGAAGAACACCGGGGAGCTGTTTTTT.

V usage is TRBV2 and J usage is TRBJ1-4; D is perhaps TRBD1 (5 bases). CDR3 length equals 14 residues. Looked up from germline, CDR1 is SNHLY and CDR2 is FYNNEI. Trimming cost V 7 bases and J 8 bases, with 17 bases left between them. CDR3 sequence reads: CASKEGSQVEKLFF. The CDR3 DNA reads TGTGCCAGCAAGGAGGGGTCTCAGGTGGAAAAACTGTTTTTT.

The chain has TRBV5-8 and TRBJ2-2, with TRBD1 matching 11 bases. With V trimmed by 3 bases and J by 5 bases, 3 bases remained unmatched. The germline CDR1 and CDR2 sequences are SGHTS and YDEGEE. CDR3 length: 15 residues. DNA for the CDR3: TGTGCCAGCAGCTACGGGACAGGGGGAACCGGGGAGCTGTTTTTT. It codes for CASSYGTGGTGELFF.

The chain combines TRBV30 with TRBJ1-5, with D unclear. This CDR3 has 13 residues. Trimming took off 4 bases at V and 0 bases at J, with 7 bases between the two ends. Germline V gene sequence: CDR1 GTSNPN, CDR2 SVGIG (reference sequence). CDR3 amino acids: CAWTTHSNQPQHF. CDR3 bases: TGTGCCTGGACGACTCATAGCAATCAGCCCCAGCATTTT.